This is a list of T cell receptor beta chains from one sample in a study of blood T cell repertoires in COVID-19. TCRdb keeps only in-frame clones here, not all; method: immunoSEQ multiplex PCR. This sample has roughly 290,000 clones, with around 91% found just once. Sequenced sample: peripheral blood. All receptors come from a woman in her fifties or sixties with acute or convalescent COVID-19. Both conserved end residues are trimmed from each CDR3.

j_call: TRBJ1-3
v_call: TRBV28
cdr3_aa: ASSGQGANGNTIY

j_call: TRBJ1-1
v_call: TRBV6-2/TRBV6-3
cdr3_aa: ASSDPAGQGKMNTEAF

j_call: TRBJ1-2
v_call: TRBV2
cdr3_aa: ASSAAGGYT

j_call: TRBJ1-4
v_call: TRBV5-6
cdr3_aa: ASSKEKLGNEKLF

j_call: TRBJ2-2
v_call: TRBV27
cdr3_aa: ASRKPGQGAPGELF

j_call: TRBJ2-1
v_call: TRBV9
cdr3_aa: ASSGQGSSYNEQF

j_call: TRBJ2-3
v_call: TRBV5-1
cdr3_aa: ASSLDDSGRDTQY

j_call: TRBJ1-3
v_call: TRBV6-5
cdr3_aa: ASSIGAAGNTIY

j_call: TRBJ1-4
v_call: TRBV7-9
cdr3_aa: ASSLESGVNEKLF

j_call: TRBJ2-7
v_call: TRBV11-3
cdr3_aa: ASSWGQAYEQY

j_call: TRBJ1-4
v_call: TRBV7-6
cdr3_aa: ASSSNPTGQDLKLF

j_call: TRBJ1-4
v_call: TRBV10-1
cdr3_aa: ASSEAPNQGSRNEKLF

j_call: TRBJ1-4
v_call: TRBV19
cdr3_aa: ASNQGANEKLF

j_call: TRBJ2-7
v_call: TRBV14
cdr3_aa: ASSPRTVSYEQY

j_call: TRBJ1-4
v_call: TRBV7-2
cdr3_aa: ASSYAGGSNEKLF